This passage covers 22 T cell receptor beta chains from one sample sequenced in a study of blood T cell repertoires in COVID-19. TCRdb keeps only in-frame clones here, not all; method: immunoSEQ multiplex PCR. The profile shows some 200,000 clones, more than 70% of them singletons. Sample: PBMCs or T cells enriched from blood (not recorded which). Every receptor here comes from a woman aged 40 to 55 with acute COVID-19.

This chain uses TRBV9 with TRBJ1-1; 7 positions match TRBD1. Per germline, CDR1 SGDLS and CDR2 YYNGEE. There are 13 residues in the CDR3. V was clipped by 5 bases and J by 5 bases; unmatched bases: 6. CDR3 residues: CASRTAGGTEAFF. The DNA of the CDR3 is TGTGCCAGCAGGACCGCAGGGGGAACTGAAGCTTTCTTT.

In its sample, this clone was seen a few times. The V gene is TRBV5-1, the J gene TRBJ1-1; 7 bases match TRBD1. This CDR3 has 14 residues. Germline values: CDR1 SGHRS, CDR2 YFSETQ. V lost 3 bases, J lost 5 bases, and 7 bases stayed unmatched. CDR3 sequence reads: CASSSGQVGTEAFF. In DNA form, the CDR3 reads TGCGCCAGCAGCTCTGGACAGGTCGGGACTGAAGCTTTCTTT.

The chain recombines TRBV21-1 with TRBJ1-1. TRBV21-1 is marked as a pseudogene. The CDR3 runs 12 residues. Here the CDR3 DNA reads TGTGCCAGCAGCCCAGCGGGCACTGAAGCTTTCTTT. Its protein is CASSPAGTEAFF.

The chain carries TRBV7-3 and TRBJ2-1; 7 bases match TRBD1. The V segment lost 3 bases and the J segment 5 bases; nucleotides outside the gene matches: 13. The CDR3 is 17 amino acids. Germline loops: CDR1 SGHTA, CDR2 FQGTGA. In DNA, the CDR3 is TGTGCCAGCAGCTTTCGCGGGTCTCGGGACAGTAACAATGAGCAGTTCTTC. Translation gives CASSFRGSRDSNNEQFF.

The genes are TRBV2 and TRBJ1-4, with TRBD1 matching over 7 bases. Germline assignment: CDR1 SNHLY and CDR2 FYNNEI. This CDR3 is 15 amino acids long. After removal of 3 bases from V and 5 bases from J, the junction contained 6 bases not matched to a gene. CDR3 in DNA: TGTGCCAGCAGTGATCCGGGACAGCCAAATGAAAAACTGTTTTTT. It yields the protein CASSDPGQPNEKLFF.

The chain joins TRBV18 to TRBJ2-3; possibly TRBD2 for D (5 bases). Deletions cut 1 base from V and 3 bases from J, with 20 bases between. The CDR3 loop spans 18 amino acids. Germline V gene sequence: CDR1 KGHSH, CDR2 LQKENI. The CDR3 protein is CASSPRVFSRDRTDTQYF. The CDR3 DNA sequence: TGTGCCAGCTCACCACGTGTATTTAGCCGGGATAGAACAGATACGCAGTATTTT. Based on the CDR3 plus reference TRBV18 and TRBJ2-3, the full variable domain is NAGVMQNPRHLVRRRGQEARLRCSPMKGHSHVYWYRQLPEEGLKFMVYLQKENIIDESGMPKERFSAEFPKEGPSILRIQQVVRGDSAAYFCASSPRVFSRDRTDTQYFGPGTRLTVL.

The CDR3 reads CASKTGGDEKLFF. The CDR3 DNA sequence: TGTGCCAGCAAGACAGGGGGCGATGAAAAACTGTTTTTT. The V and J genes are TRBV5-6 and TRBJ1-4; TRBD1 matches at 10 bases. J was trimmed by 6 bases and V by 6 bases; bases with no gene match: 2. The CDR3 is made up of 13 amino acids. Germline V lookup: CDR1 SGHDT, CDR2 YYEEEE. Using reference TRBV5-6 and TRBJ1-4 for the parts outside the CDR3, the full variable domain is DAGVTQSPTHLIKTRGQQVTLRCSPKSGHDTVSWYQQALGQGPQFIFQYYEEEERQRGNFPDRFSGHQFPNYSSELNVNALLLGDSALYLCASKTGGDEKLFFGSGTQLSVL.

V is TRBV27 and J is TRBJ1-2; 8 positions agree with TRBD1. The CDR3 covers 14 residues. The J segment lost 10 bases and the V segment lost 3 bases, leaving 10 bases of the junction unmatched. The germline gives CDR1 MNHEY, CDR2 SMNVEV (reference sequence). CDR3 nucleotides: TGTGCCAGCAGTTTGCAGGGGGCAAATATTGACTACACCTTC. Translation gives CASSLQGANIDYTF.

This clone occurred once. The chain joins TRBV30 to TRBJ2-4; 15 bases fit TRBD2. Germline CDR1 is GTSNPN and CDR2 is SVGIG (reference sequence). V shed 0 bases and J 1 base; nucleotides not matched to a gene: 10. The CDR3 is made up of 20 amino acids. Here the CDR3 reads CAWSVYRTSGRAVAKNIQYF. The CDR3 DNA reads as TGTGCCTGGAGTGTGTACAGGACTAGCGGGAGGGCAGTGGCCAAAAACATTCAGTACTTC. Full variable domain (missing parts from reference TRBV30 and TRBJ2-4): SQTIHQWPATLVQPVGSPLSLECTVEGTSNPNLYWYRQAAGRGLQLLFYSVGIGQISSEVPQNLSASRPQDRQFILSSKKLLLSDSGFYLCAWSVYRTSGRAVAKNIQYFGAGTRLSVL.

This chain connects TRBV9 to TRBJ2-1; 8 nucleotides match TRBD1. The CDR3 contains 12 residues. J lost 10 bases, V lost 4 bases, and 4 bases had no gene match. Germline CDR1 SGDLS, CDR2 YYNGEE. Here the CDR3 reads CASSRQGREQFF. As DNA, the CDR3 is TGTGCCAGCAGCCGACAGGGGCGAGAGCAGTTCTTC. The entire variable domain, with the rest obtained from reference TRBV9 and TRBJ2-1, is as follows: DSGVTQTPKHLITATGQRVTLRCSPRSGDLSVYWYQQSLDQGLQFLIQYYNGEERAKGNILERFSAQQFPDLHSELNLSSLELGDSALYFCASSRQGREQFFGPGTRLTVL.

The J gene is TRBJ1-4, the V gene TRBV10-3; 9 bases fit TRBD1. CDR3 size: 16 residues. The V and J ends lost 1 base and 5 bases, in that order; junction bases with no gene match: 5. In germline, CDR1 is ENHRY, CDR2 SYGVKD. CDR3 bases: TGTGCCATCAGTGAGTTGGGACAGGGAGGAAATGAAAAACTGTTTTTT. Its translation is CAISELGQGGNEKLFF.

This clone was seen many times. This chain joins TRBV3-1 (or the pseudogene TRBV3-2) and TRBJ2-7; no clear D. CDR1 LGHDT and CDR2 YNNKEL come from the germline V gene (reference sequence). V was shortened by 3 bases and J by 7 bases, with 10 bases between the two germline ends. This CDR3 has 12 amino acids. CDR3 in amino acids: CASSQYITEQYF. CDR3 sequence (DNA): TGTGCCAGCAGCCAGTATATTACAGAGCAGTACTTC.

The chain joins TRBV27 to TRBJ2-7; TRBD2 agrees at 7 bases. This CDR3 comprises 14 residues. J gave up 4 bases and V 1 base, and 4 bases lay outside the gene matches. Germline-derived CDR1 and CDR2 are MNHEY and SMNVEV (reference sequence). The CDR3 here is CASSLFAGVYEQYF. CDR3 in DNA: TGTGCCAGCAGTTTATTTGCGGGAGTGTACGAGCAGTACTTC.

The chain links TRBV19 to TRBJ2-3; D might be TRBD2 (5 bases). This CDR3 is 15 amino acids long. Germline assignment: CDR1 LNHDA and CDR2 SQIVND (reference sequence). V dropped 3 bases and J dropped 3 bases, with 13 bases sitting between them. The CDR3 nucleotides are TGTGCCAGTAGTATCGCCGGTGGAGGTACAGATACGCAGTATTTT. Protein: CASSIAGGGTDTQYF.

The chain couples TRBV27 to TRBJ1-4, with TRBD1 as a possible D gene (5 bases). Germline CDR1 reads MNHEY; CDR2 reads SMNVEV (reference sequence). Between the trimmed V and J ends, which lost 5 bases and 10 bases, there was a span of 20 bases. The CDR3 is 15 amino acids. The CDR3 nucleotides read TGTGCCAGCAGTCCCCTGGACCAGGGTGGTGGAAAACTGTTTTTT. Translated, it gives CASSPLDQGGGKLFF.

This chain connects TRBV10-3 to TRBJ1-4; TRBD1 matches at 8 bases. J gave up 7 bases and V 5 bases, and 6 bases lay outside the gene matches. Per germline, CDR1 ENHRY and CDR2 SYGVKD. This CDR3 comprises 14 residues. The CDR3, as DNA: TGTGCCATCAGTAGGACGGACAGGGCTGAAAAACTGTTTTTT. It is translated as CAISRTDRAEKLFF.

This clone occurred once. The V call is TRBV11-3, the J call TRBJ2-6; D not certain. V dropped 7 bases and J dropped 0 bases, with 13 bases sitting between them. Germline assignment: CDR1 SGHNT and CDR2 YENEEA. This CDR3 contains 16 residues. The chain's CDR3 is CASMTQADSGANVLTF. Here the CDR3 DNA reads TGTGCCAGCATGACCCAGGCAGACTCTGGGGCCAACGTCCTGACTTTC. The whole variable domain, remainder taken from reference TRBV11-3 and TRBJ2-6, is EAGVVQSPRYKIIEKKQPVAFWCNPISGHNTLYWYLQNLGQGPELLIRYENEEAVDDSQLPKDRFSAERLKGVDSTLKIQPAELGDSAVYLCASMTQADSGANVLTFGAGSRLTVL.

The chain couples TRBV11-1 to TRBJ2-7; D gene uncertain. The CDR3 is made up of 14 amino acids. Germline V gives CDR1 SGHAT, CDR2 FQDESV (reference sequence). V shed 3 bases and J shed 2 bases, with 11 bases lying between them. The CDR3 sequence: CASSFSILAYEQYF. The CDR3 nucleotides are TGTGCCAGCAGCTTTTCCATCTTAGCCTACGAGCAGTACTTC.

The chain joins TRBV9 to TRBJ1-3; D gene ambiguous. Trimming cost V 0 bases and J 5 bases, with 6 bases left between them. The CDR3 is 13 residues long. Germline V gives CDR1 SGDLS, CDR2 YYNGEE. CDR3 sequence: CASSVGGRNTIYF. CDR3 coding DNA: TGTGCCAGCAGCGTAGGAGGTAGAAACACCATATATTTT. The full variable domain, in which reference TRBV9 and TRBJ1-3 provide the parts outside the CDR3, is DSGVTQTPKHLITATGQRVTLRCSPRSGDLSVYWYQQSLDQGLQFLIQYYNGEERAKGNILERFSAQQFPDLHSELNLSSLELGDSALYFCASSVGGRNTIYFGEGSWLTVV.

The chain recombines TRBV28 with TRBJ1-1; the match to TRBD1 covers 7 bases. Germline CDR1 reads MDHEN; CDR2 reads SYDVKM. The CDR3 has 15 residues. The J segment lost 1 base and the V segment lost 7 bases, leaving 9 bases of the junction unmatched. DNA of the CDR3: TGTGCCAGCACAACTCAGGGGGGTCCGAACACTGAAGCTTTCTTT. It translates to CASTTQGGPNTEAFF.

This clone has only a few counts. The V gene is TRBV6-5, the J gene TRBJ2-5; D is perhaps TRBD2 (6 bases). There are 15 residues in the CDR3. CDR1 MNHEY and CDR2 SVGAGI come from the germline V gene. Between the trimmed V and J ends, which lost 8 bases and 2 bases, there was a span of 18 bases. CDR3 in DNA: TGTGCCAGCCCTACGGCAGGGAGGAGGCAAGAGACCCAGTACTTC. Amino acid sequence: CASPTAGRRQETQYF.

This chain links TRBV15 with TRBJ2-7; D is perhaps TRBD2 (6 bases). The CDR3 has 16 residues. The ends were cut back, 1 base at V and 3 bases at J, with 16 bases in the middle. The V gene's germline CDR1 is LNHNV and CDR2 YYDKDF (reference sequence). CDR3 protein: CATSRGSTGVRYEQYF. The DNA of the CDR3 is TGTGCCACCAGCAGAGGTAGCACGGGGGTCCGCTACGAGCAGTACTTC.